The 32 T cell receptor beta chains presented below share a single source sample, sequenced in a study of shared clonotypes between healthy human individuals. Sequencing used immunoSEQ multiplex PCR; TCRdb keeps in-frame clones, though not all of them. This sample has roughly 2.1 million clones; roughly 91% occur once, and the top ten carry 1.5% to 2%. Naive-designated CD8 cells lacked CD45RO, were positively enriched for CCR7, and omitted terminally differentiated effector memory CD45RA+ cells. What was sequenced was naive CD8+ T cells from PBMCs. These receptors all stem from a man between 18 and 35 years old in good health. Some clones in this sample may be carry-over from other donors' samples.

The chain carries TRBV19 and TRBJ1-1; no firm D call. Germline CDR1 LNHDA, CDR2 SQIVND (reference sequence). The V gene lost 7 bases and the J gene lost 0 bases, with 3 bases spanning the gap. The CDR3 length is 11 residues. DNA of the CDR3: TGTGCCAGTAATATGAACACTGAAGCTTTCTTT. Its protein product is CASNMNTEAFF.

The J gene is TRBJ2-2, the V gene TRBV7-9; D unresolved. Deletions cut 0 bases from V and 3 bases from J, with 5 bases between. The CDR3 extends over 14 amino acids. In germline, CDR1 is SEHNR, CDR2 FQNEAQ (reference sequence). CDR3: CASSLASYTGELFF. CDR3 nucleotide sequence: TGTGCCAGCAGCTTAGCGAGTTACACCGGGGAGCTGTTTTTT.

CDR3 loop: CASSLASDSYEQYF. CDR3 in DNA: TGTGCCAGCAGTTTAGCCTCGGACAGCTACGAGCAGTACTTC. The genes are TRBV27 and TRBJ2-7, with D perhaps matching TRBD1 (6 bases). V lost 2 bases, J lost 3 bases, and 11 bases lay in between. This CDR3 region has 14 residues. CDR1 is MNHEY and CDR2 is SMNVEV in the germline V gene (reference sequence).

V gene TRBV2 combines with J gene TRBJ2-7; D call uncertain. The CDR3 spans 9 residues. Trimming pared 7 bases from V and 9 bases from J, leaving 7 bases between. Germline V lookup: CDR1 SNHLY, CDR2 FYNNEI. The CDR3 DNA is TGTGCCAGCACGCGAGGGCAGTACTTC. It encodes CASTRGQYF.

This chain connects TRBV19 to TRBJ1-2; TRBD1 matches at 7 bases. V gave up 3 bases and J gave up 2 bases; unmatched junction bases: 9. The CDR3 runs 16 residues. Germline CDR1 and CDR2: LNHDA and SQIVND (reference sequence). CDR3 in amino acids: CASSMRTGSTNYGYTF. CDR3 DNA: TGTGCCAGTAGTATGAGGACAGGCTCTACAAACTATGGCTACACCTTC. Variable domain in full (rest from reference TRBV19 and TRBJ1-2): DGGITQSPKYLFRKEGQNVTLSCEQNLNHDAMYWYRQDPGQGLRLIYYSQIVNDFQKGDIAEGYSVSREKKESFPLTVTSAQKNPTAFYLCASSMRTGSTNYGYTFGSGTRLTVV.

This chain joins TRBV28 and TRBJ2-1, with D possibly being TRBD2 (5 bases). In germline, CDR1 is MDHEN, CDR2 SYDVKM. Trimming stripped 7 bases from V and 8 bases from J, with 15 bases between. There are 13 residues in the CDR3. CDR3 region: CASTALVRDEQFF. The CDR3 DNA sequence: TGTGCCAGCACCGCACTAGTTAGGGATGAGCAGTTCTTC.

The rearrangement joins TRBV13 to TRBJ2-3; D is unresolved. This CDR3 has 15 residues. The germline V and J ends were trimmed by 5 bases and 6 bases, with 18 bases remaining between them. Germline-derived CDR1 and CDR2 are PRHDT and FYEKMQ (reference sequence). Here the CDR3 reads CASSPTAVGEDTQYF. The CDR3, as DNA: TGTGCCAGCAGCCCTACGGCCGTGGGTGAGGATACGCAGTATTTT.

In DNA, the CDR3 is TGTGCCAGCAGCGTAGTAGGGCTGAACACTGAAGCTTTCTTT. Its protein product is CASSVVGLNTEAFF. This chain uses TRBV9 with TRBJ1-1; D is unresolved. With 0 bases removed from V and 0 bases from J, the gap between germline ends came to 6 bases. This CDR3 is built from 14 residues. Germline-derived CDR1 and CDR2 are SGDLS and YYNGEE.

The chain employs TRBV27 and TRBJ2-7; D perhaps matches TRBD1 (6 bases). V was shortened by 3 bases and J by 2 bases, with 11 bases between the two germline ends. There are 14 residues in the CDR3. Germline CDR1 reads MNHEY; CDR2 reads SMNVEV (reference sequence). The CDR3 here is CASSFAGAPYEQYF. For the CDR3, the DNA is TGTGCCAGCAGTTTCGCAGGGGCCCCCTACGAGCAGTACTTC.

Worth noting for this clone: This CDR3 is also generated by other DNA sequences in the sample. CDR3 nucleotides: TGTGCCAGCAGCTTAGACGGGAGCTCTGGAAACACCATATATTTT. This gives the protein CASSLDGSSGNTIYF. This chain links TRBV7-2 with TRBJ1-3; D is unclear. The CDR3 extends over 15 amino acids. V was cut by 1 base and J by 0 bases, with 7 bases left in between. Germline V lookup: CDR1 SGHTA, CDR2 FQGNSA.

The chain recombines TRBV28 with TRBJ2-1; TRBD1 matches 7 bases. Germline lookup yields CDR1 MDHEN and CDR2 SYDVKM. The CDR3 is made up of 16 amino acids. Unmatched junction bases numbered 9, after V lost 5 bases and J lost 2 bases. In DNA, the CDR3 is TGTGCCAGCAGTCACCTCTCCGGGACAGCCTACAATGAGCAGTTCTTC. Protein: CASSHLSGTAYNEQFF. The whole variable domain, filled in from reference TRBV28 and TRBJ2-1, reads DVKVTQSSRYLVKRTGEKVFLECVQDMDHENMFWYRQDPGLGLRLIYFSYDVKMKEKGDIPEGYSVSREKKERFSLILESASTNQTSMYLCASSHLSGTAYNEQFFGPGTRLTVL.

The chain combines TRBV10-3 with TRBJ2-5, with D hard to call. Trimming stripped 3 bases from V and 3 bases from J, with 8 bases between. There are 13 residues in the CDR3. Germline V lookup: CDR1 ENHRY, CDR2 SYGVKD. CDR3 loop: CAISDWSKETQYF. CDR3 coding DNA: TGTGCCATCAGTGACTGGTCCAAAGAGACCCAGTACTTC.

The V call is TRBV6-6, the J call TRBJ2-7, with TRBD2 identical over 8 bases. Germline V lookup: CDR1 MNHNY, CDR2 SVGAGI (reference sequence). The V gene end was trimmed by 0 bases and the J gene end by 6 bases; junction bases not matched to a gene: 7. This CDR3 region has 15 residues. The CDR3 DNA reads TGTGCCAGCAGTTACTCGTCAGCGGGAGATCCCGAGCAGTACTTC. This gives the protein CASSYSSAGDPEQYF.

This clone is a singleton in its sample. In DNA, the CDR3 is TGTGCCAGCAGCCAAACGACAGGGGGCGTCACTGAAGCTTTCTTT. This gives the protein CASSQTTGGVTEAFF. The J gene is TRBJ1-1, the V gene TRBV5-6, with TRBD1 matching over 10 bases. CDR1 and CDR2 from the germline V gene are SGHDT and YYEEEE. V was pared by 4 bases and J by 4 bases, with 7 bases of the junction left unmatched. The CDR3 runs 15 residues.

This chain connects TRBV7-3 to TRBJ2-1, with 8 bases that match TRBD2. Looked up from germline, CDR1 is SGHTA and CDR2 is FQGTGA. After removal of 2 bases from V and 8 bases from J, the junction contained 8 bases not matched to a gene. This CDR3 comprises 15 residues. CDR3: CASSLGTSKRDEQFF. The CDR3 DNA follows: TGTGCCAGCAGCTTAGGGACTAGTAAGAGGGATGAGCAGTTCTTC.

CDR3 amino acids: CASSFPGTQSYGYTF. The CDR3 DNA reads TGTGCCAGCAGCTTCCCCGGGACGCAGAGTTATGGCTACACCTTC. The chain couples TRBV7-9 to TRBJ1-2; a possible D gene is TRBD1 (5 bases). The CDR3 sequence is 15 residues long. Between the trimmed V and J ends, which lost 3 bases and 5 bases, there was a span of 16 bases. Germline values: CDR1 SEHNR, CDR2 FQNEAQ (reference sequence).

This chain connects TRBV11-1 to TRBJ2-1; 7 bases are a match to TRBD1. The CDR3 runs to 12 residues. Looked up from germline, CDR1 is SGHAT and CDR2 is FQDESV (reference sequence). After removal of 4 bases from V and 10 bases from J, the junction contained 4 bases not matched to a gene. CDR3 coding DNA: TGTGCCAGCAGCTCCAGGGGGACCGAGCAGTTCTTC. Protein product: CASSSRGTEQFF. Full variable domain (outside the CDR3, taken from reference TRBV11-1 and TRBJ2-1): EAEVAQSPRYKITEKSQAVAFWCDPISGHATLYWYRQILGQGPELLVQFQDESVVDDSQLPKDRFSAERLKGVDSTLKIQPAELGDSAMYLCASSSRGTEQFFGPGTRLTVL.

The chain is built from TRBV7-9 and TRBJ1-2; D ambiguous. The CDR3 sequence is 13 residues long. Germline CDR1 and CDR2: SEHNR and FQNEAQ (reference sequence). V was cut by 3 bases and J by 5 bases, with 10 bases left in between. DNA of the CDR3: TGTGCCAGCAGCTTCGTTATAGAGTATGGCTACACCTTC. This gives the protein CASSFVIEYGYTF.

The sample holds one count of this clone. This sequence joins TRBV9 and TRBJ2-1; tentative D call: TRBD2 (5 bases). Germline assignment: CDR1 SGDLS and CDR2 YYNGEE. This CDR3 is built from 15 residues. The germline V and J ends were trimmed by 3 bases and 9 bases, with 19 bases remaining between them. CDR3 in amino acids: CASSAREAGWGEQFF. CDR3 DNA: TGTGCCAGCAGCGCCCGAGAGGCGGGTTGGGGTGAGCAGTTCTTC.

The chain links TRBV6-9 to TRBJ2-1, with 12 bases identical to TRBD2. This CDR3 comprises 19 residues. J was trimmed by 8 bases and V by 7 bases; bases with no gene match: 21. The germline CDR1 and CDR2 sequences are MNHGY and SVAAGI. The CDR3 spells CASMPVGSPTSGSTDEQFF. Written as DNA, the CDR3 is TGTGCCAGCATGCCGGTCGGGAGTCCGACTAGCGGGAGTACCGATGAGCAGTTCTTC.

The genes are TRBV11-2 and TRBJ2-6; either TRBD1 or TRBD2 may fit D (5 bases each). Deletions cut 2 bases from V and 4 bases from J, with 18 bases between. This CDR3 has 18 residues. CDR1 is SGHAT, CDR2 FQNNGV, per germline. The CDR3 reads CASSLWDADLSGANVLTF. The CDR3 bases are TGTGCCAGCAGCTTATGGGACGCCGATCTCTCCGGGGCCAACGTCCTGACTTTC.

This chain joins TRBV7-6 and TRBJ2-7, with 12 bases that match TRBD2. V was pared by 4 bases and J by 2 bases, with 3 bases of the junction left unmatched. The CDR3 consists of 15 residues. Germline V gene lookup returns CDR1 SGHVS and CDR2 FNYEAQ. This chain's CDR3 is CASSSGLAGPYEQYF. CDR3 DNA sequence: TGTGCCAGCAGCTCAGGACTAGCGGGGCCCTACGAGCAGTACTTC.

The chain recombines TRBV27 with TRBJ2-7, with D perhaps TRBD2 (6 bases). Germline-derived CDR1 and CDR2 are MNHEY and SMNVEV (reference sequence). The CDR3 sequence is 14 residues long. With 2 bases removed from V and 6 bases from J, the gap between germline ends came to 14 bases. CDR3 DNA sequence: TGTGCCAGCAGTTTAATATTCCGGGACTCCGAGCAGTACTTC. Its translation: CASSLIFRDSEQYF.

The chain is built from TRBV10-3 and TRBJ1-3; 7 nucleotides align to TRBD1. V lost 8 bases, J lost 2 bases, and 18 bases stayed unmatched. CDR1 and CDR2 from the germline V gene are ENHRY and SYGVKD. CDR3 size: 18 residues. In DNA form, the CDR3 reads TGTGCCATCCGCGACAGGGTGGGGCCAAAGGGGACTGGAAACACCATATATTTT. It codes for CAIRDRVGPKGTGNTIYF.

The V call is TRBV4-1, the J call TRBJ2-7; D not certain. Germline V gene data show CDR1 as MGHRA and CDR2 as YSYEKL. This CDR3 has 14 amino acids. The V and J ends lost 1 base and 7 bases respectively, with 14 bases between them. The CDR3 DNA sequence: TGCGCCAGCAGCCAAGGCCCAGGACCGCGGGAGCAGTACTTC. Amino acids: CASSQGPGPREQYF.

In this sample, this clone turned up once. The chain employs TRBV6-4 and TRBJ1-4; tentative D call: TRBD1 (5 bases). V was clipped by 6 bases and J by 3 bases, with 14 bases between them. The CDR3 has 15 residues. CDR1 is MRHNA and CDR2 is SNTAGT in the germline V gene. CDR3 in DNA: TGTGCCAGCAGACCCCCCGGGACTCCTAATGAAAAACTGTTTTTT. Translation: CASRPPGTPNEKLFF.

The chain uses TRBV19 and TRBJ1-5; no reliable D call. Trimming stripped 3 bases from V and 0 bases from J, with 9 bases between. Germline-derived CDR1 and CDR2 are LNHDA and SQIVND (reference sequence). The CDR3 spans 15 residues. The CDR3 DNA reads TGTGCCAGTAGTATTTTCGCCTATAGCAATCAGCCCCAGCATTTT. It encodes CASSIFAYSNQPQHF. Looking up the rest from reference TRBV19 and TRBJ1-5 gives the full variable domain: DGGITQSPKYLFRKEGQNVTLSCEQNLNHDAMYWYRQDPGQGLRLIYYSQIVNDFQKGDIAEGYSVSREKKESFPLTVTSAQKNPTAFYLCASSIFAYSNQPQHFGDGTRLSIL.

The chain recombines TRBV7-2 with TRBJ2-1; D assignment may be TRBD1 or TRBD2 (6 bases each). The germline CDR1 and CDR2 sequences are SGHTA and FQGNSA. The V end was cut by 10 bases, the J end by 2 bases, with 21 bases between. This CDR3 has 16 amino acids. This CDR3 is CATKGGIWGTYNEQFF. In DNA form, the CDR3 reads TGTGCCACCAAGGGGGGCATCTGGGGGACCTACAATGAGCAGTTCTTC.

The genes are TRBV28 and TRBJ2-5; 8 bases match TRBD1. CDR1 is MDHEN, CDR2 SYDVKM, per germline. This CDR3 has 14 amino acids. V gave up 7 bases and J gave up 4 bases; unmatched junction bases: 8. The CDR3 is CASTGQARGETQYF. The CDR3 DNA is TGTGCCAGCACGGGACAGGCAAGGGGAGAGACCCAGTACTTC.

The genes are TRBV7-8 and TRBJ2-7; D perhaps matches TRBD2 (6 bases). The germline V and J ends were trimmed by 4 bases and 5 bases, with 12 bases remaining between them. In germline, CDR1 is SGHVS, CDR2 FQNEAQ. This CDR3 is 13 amino acids long. The CDR3 region is CASSSGGTNEQYF. The CDR3 coding sequence is TGTGCCAGCAGCTCGGGCGGGACCAACGAGCAGTACTTC.

V gene TRBV4-3 combines with J gene TRBJ1-4; unclear D gene. CDR3 length: 14 amino acids. With 0 bases removed from V and 3 bases from J, the gap between germline ends came to 5 bases. The germline V gene has CDR1 LGHNA and CDR2 YSLEER. In DNA, the CDR3 is TGCGCCAGCAGCCAAGATCTGGCTAATGAAAAACTGTTTTTT. Its translation is CASSQDLANEKLFF.

This chain connects TRBV28 to TRBJ2-5; D remains unclear. Trimming took 2 bases from V and 10 from J, leaving 11 bases between them. CDR1 MDHEN and CDR2 SYDVKM come from the germline V gene. This CDR3 has 12 residues. CDR3 sequence: CASSLASVDQYF. CDR3 in DNA: TGTGCCAGCAGTTTAGCCTCCGTGGACCAGTACTTC.